The 8 T cell receptor beta chains in this list originate from one sample, sequenced in a study of shared clonotypes between healthy human individuals. Using immunoSEQ multiplex PCR, the repertoire was profiled, and TCRdb retains in-frame clones only, with some absent. The data contain some 2,000,000 clones, approximately 95% of them singletons. Naive CD8 populations comprised CD45RO-negative cells positively selected for CCR7, excluding terminally differentiated effector memory CD45RA+ cells. Specimen: naive CD8+ T cells sorted from blood. The receptors here all came from a man aged 18 to 30 in good health.

The genes are TRBV30 and TRBJ1-2; a weak D match, TRBD1 (6 bases). Deletions cut 3 bases from V and 4 bases from J, with 15 bases between. The CDR3 totals 14 residues. Germline loops: CDR1 GTSNPN, CDR2 SVGIG (reference sequence). CDR3 in DNA: TGTGCCTGGAGAGGGGGGCCTGAGGGCTATGGCTACACCTTC. This translates into CAWRGGPEGYGYTF.

V gene TRBV27 combines with J gene TRBJ1-1, with a possible D match to TRBD1 (5 bases). The germline gives CDR1 MNHEY, CDR2 SMNVEV (reference sequence). Trimming stripped 0 bases from V and 7 bases from J, with 12 bases between. The CDR3 length is 14 residues. The CDR3 DNA reads TGTGCCAGCAGTTTATCTGGGGGTCTCTTTGAAGCTTTCTTT. As protein: CASSLSGGLFEAFF.

The rearrangement uses TRBV19 and TRBJ2-2; D uncertain. Trimming shortened V by 5 bases and J by 6 bases, and 10 bases separated the two germline ends. This CDR3 contains 13 residues. Germline values: CDR1 LNHDA, CDR2 SQIVND (reference sequence). The CDR3 protein is CASSHPAAGELFF. DNA of the CDR3: TGTGCCAGTAGTCACCCAGCCGCCGGGGAGCTGTTTTTT.

CDR3 loop: CASSWTGGPINYGYTF. The CDR3 DNA reads TGTGCCAGCAGTTGGACAGGGGGTCCGATTAACTATGGCTACACCTTC. The chain combines TRBV6-5 with TRBJ1-2; 10 bases are a match to TRBD1. The germline V gene has CDR1 MNHEY and CDR2 SVGAGI. The CDR3 is 16 amino acids. The ends lost 4 bases at V and 1 base at J; junction bases unmatched: 6.

The chain is built from TRBV13 and TRBJ2-3, with TRBD2 matching 10 bases. Germline assignment: CDR1 PRHDT and CDR2 FYEKMQ (reference sequence). Trimming removed 0 bases from V and 7 bases from J; junction bases left unmatched: 4. The CDR3 is 15 residues long. This CDR3 is CASSLGLAGEYTQYF. The CDR3 DNA reads TGTGCCAGCAGCTTAGGTCTAGCGGGGGAGTATACGCAGTATTTT.

DNA for the CDR3: TGTGCCAGCAGTACCGTCGAAGGGAGTTCCTACAATGAGCAGTTCTTC. Residues: CASSTVEGSSYNEQFF. The rearrangement uses TRBV28 and TRBJ2-1, with a weak D call TRBD2 (5 bases). There are 16 residues in the CDR3. The germline V gene encodes CDR1 MDHEN and CDR2 SYDVKM. V lost 5 bases and J lost 1, with 15 bases in between.

V usage is TRBV5-4 and J usage is TRBJ2-7; 7 nucleotides match TRBD2. This CDR3 comprises 15 residues. The junction had 10 bases not matched to a gene; V was cut back by 4 bases and J by 3 bases. Germline V gene data show CDR1 as SGHNT and CDR2 as YYREEE (reference sequence). The DNA of the CDR3 is TGTGCCAGCAGCCCCAGAGGGCTAGCGGACTACGAGCAGTACTTC. Its translation: CASSPRGLADYEQYF. Combining the CDR3 with reference TRBV5-4 and TRBJ2-7 gives the whole variable domain ETGVTQSPTHLIKTRGQQVTLRCSSQSGHNTVSWYQQALGQGPQFIFQYYREEENGRGNFPPRFSGLQFPNYSSELNVNALELDDSALYLCASSPRGLADYEQYFGPGTRLTVT.

The genes are TRBV7-8 and TRBJ2-7; the D gene is possibly TRBD2 (6 bases). The germline V gene encodes CDR1 SGHVS and CDR2 FQNEAQ. CDR3 length: 13 residues. V was shortened by 4 bases and J by 3 bases, with 10 bases between the two germline ends. The CDR3 nucleotides read TGTGCCAGCAGCTCACACGGGAGCTACGAGCAGTACTTC. This gives the protein CASSSHGSYEQYF.